This TCR beta chain was documented in a study of technical replicates of blood from a handful of donors. Germline V gene lookup returns CDR1 SEHNR and CDR2 FQNEAQ (reference sequence). The V end was cut by 3 bases, the J end by 2 bases, with 18 bases between. The CDR3 extends over 17 amino acids. Profiled with immunoSEQ multiplex PCR; TCRdb holds only in-frame clones, not every one. Found here are tens of thousands of clones, 80% to 95% of them singletons; the top ten hold about 0.37%. The receptor was isolated from a human donor in good health. The rearrangement joins TRBV7-9 to TRBJ2-3, with a tentative D call TRBD1 (6 bases). The specimen was T cells isolated from PBMCs. The CDR3: CASSFPQDRILTDTQYF. CDR3 bases: TGTGCCAGCAGCTTCCCTCAGGACAGAATCCTCACAGATACGCAGTATTTT.